This is a list of T cell receptor beta chains from one sample in a study of cytomegalovirus exposure and HLA in healthy donors. Sequencing was performed with immunoSEQ multiplex PCR; in TCRdb, only in-frame clones are kept and a portion is missing. The profile covers about 330,000 clones, with roughly 88% appearing a single time and roughly 0.8% taken by the ten largest. The specimen sequenced was PBMCs. The origin of the receptors is a woman between 18 and 30 years old in good health and CMV-seronegative. CDR3s include the opening cysteine and the closing phenylalanine or tryptophan. D genes are given only for firm matches. The size field is filled for only some rows; it gives once, few, many or a size class.

clone_size	v_call	d_call	j_call	cdr3_aa	cdr3_nt
.	TRBV6-1	.	TRBJ2-7	CASRLAPEQYF	TGTGCCAGCAGGCTAGCACCCGAGCAGTACTTC
once	TRBV7-9	.	TRBJ1-1	CASSSEGNTEAFF	TGTGCCAGCAGTTCAGAGGGGAACACTGAAGCTTTCTTT
.	TRBV5-1	.	TRBJ2-6	CASSVIGSGANVLTF	TGCGCCAGCAGTGTCATCGGCTCTGGGGCCAACGTCCTGACTTTC
.	TRBV27	TRBD2	TRBJ2-7	CASSSPRGTSGSASYEQYF	TGTGCCAGCAGTTCACCCAGAGGGACTAGCGGGAGCGCCTCCTACGAGCAGTACTTC
once	TRBV19	TRBD2	TRBJ2-1	CASQYTSGNNEQFF	TGTGCCTCCCAGTACACTAGCGGGAATAATGAGCAGTTCTTC
.	TRBV4-2	TRBD2	TRBJ2-7	CASSHAGLAGGEQYF	TGTGCCAGCAGCCATGCGGGACTAGCGGGAGGCGAGCAGTACTTC
once	TRBV29-1	TRBD1	TRBJ2-6	CSVEAGDRGLPGANVLTF	TGCAGCGTTGAAGCGGGGGACAGGGGTCTCCCCGGGGCCAACGTCCTGACTTTC
.	TRBV28	TRBD1	TRBJ2-5	CASSSSGTVARETQYF	TGTGCCAGCAGTTCATCCGGGACAGTGGCTCGCGAGACCCAGTACTTC
.	TRBV7-3	TRBD2	TRBJ2-1	CASSRTSGSIGNEQFF	TGTGCCAGCAGCCGGACTAGCGGGAGTATTGGCAATGAGCAGTTCTTC
few	TRBV19	.	TRBJ2-3	CATRRKSTGSGTDTQYF	TGTGCCACCAGGAGAAAGTCCACAGGGTCGGGCACAGATACGCAGTATTTT
.	TRBV28	TRBD1	TRBJ1-5	CASSPQPGQKNNQPQHF	TGTGCCAGCAGTCCCCAACCGGGACAGAAGAACAATCAGCCCCAGCATTTT